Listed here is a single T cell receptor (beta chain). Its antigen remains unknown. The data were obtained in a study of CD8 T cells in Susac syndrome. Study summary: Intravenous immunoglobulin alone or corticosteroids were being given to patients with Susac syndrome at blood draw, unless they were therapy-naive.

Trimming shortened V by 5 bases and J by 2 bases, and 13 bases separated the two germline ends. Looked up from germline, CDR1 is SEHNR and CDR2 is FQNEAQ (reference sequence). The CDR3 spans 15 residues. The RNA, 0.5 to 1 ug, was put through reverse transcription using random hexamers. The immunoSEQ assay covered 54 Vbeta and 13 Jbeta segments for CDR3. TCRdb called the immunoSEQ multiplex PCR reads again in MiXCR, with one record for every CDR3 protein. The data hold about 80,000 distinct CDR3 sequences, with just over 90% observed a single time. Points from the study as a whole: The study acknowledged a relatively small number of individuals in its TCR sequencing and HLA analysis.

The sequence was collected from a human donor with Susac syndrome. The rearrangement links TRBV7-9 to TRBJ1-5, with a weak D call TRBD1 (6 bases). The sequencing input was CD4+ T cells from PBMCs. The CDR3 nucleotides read TGTGCCAGCAGCCCCGGGACATGGGGCAATCAGCCCCAGCATTTT. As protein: CASSPGTWGNQPQHF.